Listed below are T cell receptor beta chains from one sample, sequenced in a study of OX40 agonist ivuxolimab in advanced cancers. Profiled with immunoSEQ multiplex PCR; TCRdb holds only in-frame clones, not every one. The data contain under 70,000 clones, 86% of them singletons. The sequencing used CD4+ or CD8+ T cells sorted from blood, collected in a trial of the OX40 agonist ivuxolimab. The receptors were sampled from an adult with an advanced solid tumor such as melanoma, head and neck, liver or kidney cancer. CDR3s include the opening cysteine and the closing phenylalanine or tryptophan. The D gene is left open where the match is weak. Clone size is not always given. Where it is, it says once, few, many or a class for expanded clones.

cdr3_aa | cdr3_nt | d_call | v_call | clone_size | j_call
CATSRPTGGSEQYF | TGTGCCACCAGCAGACCTACAGGGGGCTCCGAGCAGTACTTC | TRBD1 | TRBV15 | NA | TRBJ2-7
CASSVVEVNTEAFF | TGTGCCAGCAGTGTGGTGGAGGTGAACACTGAAGCTTTCTTT | NA | TRBV28 | NA | TRBJ1-1
CASSLGASGSYEQFF | TGTGCCAGCAGTTTGGGAGCTAGCGGGAGCTATGAGCAGTTCTTC | TRBD2 | TRBV28 | NA | TRBJ2-1
CASTRGLETQYF | TGTGCCAGCACCAGGGGGCTCGAGACCCAGTACTTC | TRBD1 | TRBV7-9 | NA | TRBJ2-5
CASSSAGGSYEQYF | TGTGCCAGCAGCTCGGCGGGAGGATCCTACGAGCAGTACTTC | TRBD2 | TRBV7-3 | NA | TRBJ2-7
CAWSLRTLFAVDTQYF | TGTGCCTGGAGTCTCCGAACTCTCTTTGCGGTAGATACGCAGTATTTT | NA | TRBV30 | NA | TRBJ2-3
CASSPRLAGDQETQYF | TGTGCCAGCAGCCCAAGACTAGCGGGAGACCAAGAGACCCAGTACTTC | TRBD2 | TRBV9 | NA | TRBJ2-5
CASSLGGLGTVTYEQYF | TGTGCCAGCAGCTTAGGGGGCCTAGGGACCGTAACCTACGAGCAGTACTTC | NA | TRBV11-2 | few | TRBJ2-7
CASSPTRQGPPPQHF | TGTGCCAGCAGCCCTACAAGACAGGGTCCCCCGCCCCAGCATTTT | TRBD1 | TRBV27 | NA | TRBJ1-5
CATSGEPGFDTQYF | TGTGCCACCAGCGGAGAACCGGGTTTTGATACGCAGTATTTT | NA | TRBV15 | NA | TRBJ2-3
CASSSAGTGGRGNTIYF | TGTGCCAGCAGTTCCGCCGGGACAGGGGGCCGCGGAAACACCATATATTTT | TRBD1 | TRBV27 | NA | TRBJ1-3
CASRNSGTGWDSNQPQHF | TGTGCCAGCAGGAACTCAGGGACAGGGTGGGATAGCAATCAGCCCCAGCATTTT | TRBD1 | TRBV28 | NA | TRBJ1-5
CASSLAMLQETQYF | TGCGCCAGCAGCTTGGCCATGTTGCAAGAGACCCAGTACTTC | NA | TRBV5-1 | NA | TRBJ2-5
CARSRQTGVGYNEQFF | TGTGCCAGAAGCCGACAGACAGGGGTCGGTTACAATGAGCAGTTCTTC | TRBD1 | TRBV5-3 | NA | TRBJ2-1
CASSESSGGRGTDTQYF | TGCGCCAGCAGTGAGTCGTCGGGGGGGCGAGGCACAGATACGCAGTATTTT | TRBD2 | TRBV10-1 | NA | TRBJ2-3
CASSARTGPYGYTF | TGTGCCAGCAGCGCACGGACAGGGCCCTATGGCTACACCTTC | TRBD1 | TRBV7-9 | few | TRBJ1-2
CASSVGPSGTLEQFF | TGTGCCAGCAGCGTCGGGCCTAGCGGGACCCTTGAGCAGTTCTTC | TRBD2 | TRBV9 | NA | TRBJ2-1
CASRTPTGGTEAFF | TGTGCCAGTAGAACGCCGACAGGGGGCACTGAAGCTTTCTTT | TRBD1 | TRBV19 | NA | TRBJ1-1
CASSLNGASEQYF | TGTGCCAGCAGTTTAAATGGGGCGTCAGAGCAGTACTTC | NA | TRBV27 | NA | TRBJ2-7
CASSFLKIQGVYGYTF | TGTGCCAGCAGTTTCTTAAAAATACAGGGAGTCTATGGCTACACCTTC | NA | TRBV28 | NA | TRBJ1-2
CASSRGQNYGYTF | TGTGCCAGCAGCCGAGGACAGAACTATGGCTACACCTTC | NA | TRBV7-9 | medium-sized | TRBJ1-2
CASRMGEQFF | TGTGCCAGCCGGATGGGTGAGCAGTTCTTC | NA | TRBV6-5 | once | TRBJ2-1
CASSFPRTDTQYF | TGTGCCAGTAGTTTCCCTCGCACAGATACGCAGTATTTT | NA | TRBV19 | NA | TRBJ2-3
CASSPLRPQVSHEQYF | TGTGCCAGCTCACCGTTGAGGCCCCAGGTGAGCCACGAGCAGTACTTC | NA | TRBV18 | NA | TRBJ2-7
CASSSGTPARTDTQYF | TGCGCCAGCAGCTCAGGGACTCCCGCACGCACAGATACGCAGTATTTT | NA | TRBV5-1 | NA | TRBJ2-3
CASSNLMNTEAFF | TGTGCCAGCTCAAACCTAATGAACACTGAAGCTTTCTTT | NA | TRBV2 | NA | TRBJ1-1
CSVVPGLAAGNEQFF | TGCAGCGTTGTGCCGGGACTAGCGGCTGGAAATGAGCAGTTCTTC | TRBD2 | TRBV29-1 | NA | TRBJ2-1